This T cell receptor beta chain was captured by sequencing in a study of T cell changes during pregnancy in multiple sclerosis. The CDR3 is 16 amino acids. Germline V gene lookup returns CDR1 MDHEN and CDR2 SYDVKM. Germline trimming cut 1 base from V and 1 base from J; bases unmatched to any gene: 3. TCRdb keeps only in-frame clones here, not all; method: immunoSEQ multiplex PCR. The table records 40,000 or so clones, roughly 91% of them present only once. This chain links TRBV28 with TRBJ2-5, with 10 bases aligning to TRBD2. The material was CD8+ T cells from peripheral blood mononuclear cells, obtained in the third trimester of pregnancy. This TCR was sampled from a female donor with multiple sclerosis, enrolled in a pregnancy study. The CDR3 loop reads CASSLLLAGAQETQYF. As DNA, the CDR3 is TGTGCCAGCAGTTTATTGCTAGCGGGGGCCCAAGAGACCCAGTACTTC.